These 20 T cell receptor beta chains came from one sample sequenced in a study of cytotoxic CD8 clonotypes in ibrutinib-treated CLL. Here immunoSEQ multiplex PCR was the method, and the copy in TCRdb shows in-frame clones only, minus some. The repertoire holds 55,000 to 85,000 clones, with approximately 90% as singletons. The sample in question was PBMCs, obtained after 12 months of ibrutinib treatment. Receptor source: a human donor with chronic lymphocytic leukemia.

This sequence joins TRBV29-1 and TRBJ1-5; perhaps TRBD1 as D (6 bases). The V gene's germline CDR1 is SQVTM and CDR2 ANQGSEA. This CDR3 is built from 13 residues. Deletions cut 4 bases from V and 2 bases from J, with 9 bases between. Here the CDR3 DNA reads TGCAGCGTTGGGGCAGGGGGCAATCAGCCCCAGCATTTT. Its translation is CSVGAGGNQPQHF.

The V gene is TRBV9, the J gene TRBJ2-5, with D possibly matching TRBD2 (5 bases). The CDR3 extends over 14 amino acids. Germline-derived CDR1 and CDR2 are SGDLS and YYNGEE. V was trimmed by 4 bases and J by 4 bases, leaving 14 bases between them. The CDR3 loop is CASSRGVGGETQYF. The CDR3 DNA is TGTGCCAGCAGCCGAGGAGTTGGAGGAGAGACCCAGTACTTC.

J is TRBJ2-7 and V is TRBV11-1; TRBD2 aligns across 7 bases. Germline values: CDR1 SGHAT, CDR2 FQDESV (reference sequence). The CDR3 totals 15 residues. V lost 1 base to trimming and J lost 3 bases; unmatched junction nucleotides: 6. The CDR3 bases are TGTGCCAGCAGCTTAGATCAGGGAGGGGTCTACGAGCAGTACTTC. Translated, it gives CASSLDQGGVYEQYF.

This clone has just one count. Here the CDR3 reads CASSIDSRGGISHGYTF. CDR3 coding DNA: TGTGCCAGTAGTATAGACTCCAGGGGGGGCATTTCACATGGCTACACCTTC. The genes are TRBV19 and TRBJ1-2; 7 nucleotides line up with TRBD1. Germline CDR1 and CDR2: LNHDA and SQIVND (reference sequence). There are 17 residues in the CDR3. Unmatched junction bases numbered 13, after V lost 0 bases and J lost 6 bases.

The CDR3 spells CASSNYNEQFF. DNA for the CDR3: TGTGCCAGCAGCAACTACAATGAGCAGTTCTTC. The rearrangement uses TRBV7-3 and TRBJ2-1; no firm D call. V lost 5 bases and J lost 3, with 2 bases in between. The length of the CDR3 is 11 residues. Germline CDR1 SGHTA, CDR2 FQGTGA.

This clone is a singleton in its sample. The chain uses TRBV5-4 and TRBJ2-3; 8 bases map to TRBD1. The germline gives CDR1 SGHNT, CDR2 YYREEE (reference sequence). V lost 6 bases to trimming and J lost 6 bases; unmatched junction nucleotides: 15. The CDR3 is made up of 16 amino acids. CDR3 bases: TGTGCCAGCAACCAGGGGGCGCCAGTCCCTTCGGATACGCAGTATTTT. The encoded protein is CASNQGAPVPSDTQYF.

V is TRBV6-1 and J is TRBJ1-1, with unresolved D. The length of the CDR3 is 15 residues. Germline V gives CDR1 MNHNS, CDR2 SASEGT. Trimming took off 1 base at V and 3 bases at J, with 12 bases between the two ends. CDR3 DNA sequence: TGTGCCAGCAGTGAAGGCGGAATGGGGTACACTGAAGCTTTCTTT. Translation: CASSEGGMGYTEAFF.

V and J are TRBV5-1 and TRBJ2-6; a weak D match, TRBD1 (5 bases). V gave up 4 bases and J gave up 1 base, with 12 bases separating them. This CDR3 spans 16 amino acids. Germline CDR1 and CDR2: SGHRS and YFSETQ. The CDR3 DNA follows: TGCGCCAGCAGCGGAACACAGGTGTCTGGGGCCAACGTCCTGACTTTC. Residues: CASSGTQVSGANVLTF. The variable domain in full, completed from reference TRBV5-1 and TRBJ2-6, reads KAGVTQTPRYLIKTRGQQVTLSCSPISGHRSVSWYQQTPGQGLQFLFEYFSETQRNKGNFPGRFSGRQFSNSRSEMNVSTLELGDSALYLCASSGTQVSGANVLTFGAGSRLTVL.

The chain recombines TRBV28 with TRBJ2-5; 10 positions agree with TRBD1. This CDR3 region has 15 residues. Germline CDR1 MDHEN, CDR2 SYDVKM. V gave up 5 bases and J gave up 5 bases; unmatched junction bases: 8. CDR3 in DNA: TGTGCCAGCAGTGGCACGGGACAGGGGTTGGAGACCCAGTACTTC. Protein: CASSGTGQGLETQYF. Full variable domain (outside the CDR3, taken from reference TRBV28 and TRBJ2-5): DVKVTQSSRYLVKRTGEKVFLECVQDMDHENMFWYRQDPGLGLRLIYFSYDVKMKEKGDIPEGYSVSREKKERFSLILESASTNQTSMYLCASSGTGQGLETQYFGPGTRLLVL.

This chain uses TRBV4-3 with TRBJ1-1; TRBD1 matches 7 bases. Germline V gene sequence: CDR1 LGHNA, CDR2 YSLEER. This CDR3 contains 16 residues. V shed 4 bases, J shed 2 bases, and the junction held 10 bases outside the gene matches. The CDR3 is CASSPAGLGGNTEAFF. Written as DNA, the CDR3 is TGCGCCAGCAGCCCCGCCGGGTTAGGGGGCAACACTGAAGCTTTCTTT.

CDR3 nucleotides: TGTGCCAGCTCACGGGTAACAGGAAAGAACACTGAAGCTTTCTTT. Protein sequence: CASSRVTGKNTEAFF. V and J are TRBV18 and TRBJ1-1; perhaps TRBD1 as D (5 bases). V dropped 4 bases and J dropped 1 base, with 13 bases sitting between them. The CDR3 is 15 residues long. Germline V gene data show CDR1 as KGHSH and CDR2 as LQKENI.

CDR3 sequence (DNA): TGCGCCAGCAGCCAAGATAGGGCCTTTACCGAAGCTTTCTTT. Protein sequence: CASSQDRAFTEAFF. This chain uses TRBV4-1 with TRBJ1-1; D is undetermined. This CDR3 is built from 14 residues. Trimming left V 0 bases short and J 8 bases short, with 13 bases between. CDR1 and CDR2 (germline): MGHRA, YSYEKL.

This chain uses TRBV7-8 with TRBJ1-1; TRBD1 aligns across 9 bases. With 1 base clipped from V and 7 bases from J, the junction kept 10 bases outside the gene matches. This CDR3 contains 16 residues. Per the germline V gene, CDR1 is SGHVS and CDR2 is FQNEAQ. The CDR3 loop reads CASSLGQTGGNVEAFF. The CDR3, as DNA: TGTGCCAGCAGCTTAGGCCAAACAGGGGGCAATGTTGAAGCTTTCTTT. Full variable domain (remainder filled in from reference TRBV7-8 and TRBJ1-1): GAGVSQSPRYKVAKRGQDVALRCDPISGHVSLFWYQQALGQGPEFLTYFQNEAQLDKSGLPSDRFFAERPEGSVSTLKIQRTQQEDSAVYLCASSLGQTGGNVEAFFGQGTRLTVV.

This clone was seen a single time. Written as DNA, the CDR3 is TGTGCCAGCAGCTTGGAGGGGACAAGGTCGGGGGAGCAGTACTTC. It is translated as CASSLEGTRSGEQYF. The chain recombines TRBV13 with TRBJ2-7; D is tentatively TRBD1 or TRBD2 (6 bases each). Looked up from germline, CDR1 is PRHDT and CDR2 is FYEKMQ (reference sequence). CDR3 length equals 15 residues. V was trimmed by 3 bases and J by 7 bases, leaving 19 bases between them.

In this sample, this clone turned up once. This sequence joins TRBV5-6 and TRBJ1-1; D is unresolved. V was shortened by 2 bases and J by 3 bases, with 5 bases between the two germline ends. CDR1 is SGHDT and CDR2 is YYEEEE in the germline V gene. This CDR3 spans 12 amino acids. The CDR3 sequence is CASSFEYTEAFF. The CDR3 bases are TGTGCCAGCAGCTTCGAATACACTGAAGCTTTCTTT.

The chain uses TRBV13 and TRBJ1-5; D call uncertain. CDR3 length: 12 residues. Germline-derived CDR1 and CDR2 are PRHDT and FYEKMQ (reference sequence). V lost 3 bases and J lost 7, with 7 bases in between. CDR3 sequence reads: CASSFYVQPQHF. The CDR3, as DNA: TGTGCCAGCAGCTTCTATGTCCAGCCCCAGCATTTT.

This clone is a singleton in its sample. The chain links TRBV18 to TRBJ2-5; 9 positions agree with TRBD1. Per germline, CDR1 KGHSH and CDR2 LQKENI. The CDR3 contains 13 residues. V shed 11 bases, J shed 4 bases, and the junction held 8 bases outside the gene matches. The CDR3 spells CAGQGPYGETQYF. The CDR3, as DNA: TGTGCCGGACAGGGGCCTTATGGAGAGACCCAGTACTTC. The full variable domain, rest sourced from reference TRBV18 and TRBJ2-5, is NAGVMQNPRHLVRRRGQEARLRCSPMKGHSHVYWYRQLPEEGLKFMVYLQKENIIDESGMPKERFSAEFPKEGPSILRIQQVVRGDSAAYFCAGQGPYGETQYFGPGTRLLVL.

This sequence joins TRBV4-2 and TRBJ2-7; the D call may be TRBD1 or TRBD2 (6 bases each). Germline V gives CDR1 LGHNA, CDR2 YNFKEQ. Between the trimmed V and J ends, which lost 3 bases and 6 bases, there was a span of 15 bases. This CDR3 has 14 amino acids. The CDR3 region has the DNA TGTGCCAGCAGCCACCGGGACACCGGGAGCGAGCAGTACTTC. Its protein product is CASSHRDTGSEQYF.

This chain links TRBV7-2 with TRBJ2-7, with D maybe TRBD2 (6 bases). Germline V gives CDR1 SGHTA, CDR2 FQGNSA. The V and J ends lost 6 bases and 3 bases respectively, with 18 bases between them. The CDR3 is 15 amino acids. CDR3 region: CASRFSGVADYEQYF. For the CDR3, the DNA is TGTGCCAGCAGGTTCTCTGGGGTAGCGGACTACGAGCAGTACTTC.

The chain carries TRBV7-2 and TRBJ2-1; the match to TRBD1 covers 9 bases. The CDR3 covers 17 residues. The junction had 6 bases not matched to a gene; V was cut back by 3 bases and J by 0 bases. Germline V CDR1 and CDR2: SGHTA, FQGNSA. CDR3 sequence: CASSFKGTGSSYNEQFF. DNA for the CDR3: TGTGCCAGCAGCTTCAAGGGGACAGGGAGCTCCTACAATGAGCAGTTCTTC.